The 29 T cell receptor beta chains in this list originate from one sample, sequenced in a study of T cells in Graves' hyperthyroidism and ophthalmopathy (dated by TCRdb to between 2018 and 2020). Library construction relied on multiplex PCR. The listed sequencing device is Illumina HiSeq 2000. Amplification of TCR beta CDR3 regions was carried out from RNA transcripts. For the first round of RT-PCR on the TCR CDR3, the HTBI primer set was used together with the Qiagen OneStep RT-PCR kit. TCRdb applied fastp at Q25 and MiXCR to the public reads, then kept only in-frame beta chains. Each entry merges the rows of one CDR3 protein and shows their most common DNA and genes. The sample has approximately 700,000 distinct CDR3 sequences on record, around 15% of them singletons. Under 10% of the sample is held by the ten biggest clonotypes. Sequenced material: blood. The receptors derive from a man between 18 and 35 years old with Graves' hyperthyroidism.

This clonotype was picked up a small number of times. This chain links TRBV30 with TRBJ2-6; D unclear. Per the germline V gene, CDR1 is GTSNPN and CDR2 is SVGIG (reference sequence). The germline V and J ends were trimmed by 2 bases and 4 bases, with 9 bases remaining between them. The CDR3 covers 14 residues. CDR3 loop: CAWSSSLGANVLTF. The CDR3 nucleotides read TGTGCCTGGAGTTCCTCTCTGGGGGCCAACGTCCTGACTTTC.

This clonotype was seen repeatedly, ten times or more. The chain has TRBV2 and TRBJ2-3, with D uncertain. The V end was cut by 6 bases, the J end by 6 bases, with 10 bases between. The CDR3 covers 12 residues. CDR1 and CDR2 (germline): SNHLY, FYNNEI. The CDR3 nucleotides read TGTGCCAGCAGGCGGACGGACGATACGCAGTATTTT. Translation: CASRRTDDTQYF.

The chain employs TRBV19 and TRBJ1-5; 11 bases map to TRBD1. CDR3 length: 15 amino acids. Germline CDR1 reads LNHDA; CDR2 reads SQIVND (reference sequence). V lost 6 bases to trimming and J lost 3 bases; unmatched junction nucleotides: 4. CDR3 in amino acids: CASSRTGGYNQPQHF. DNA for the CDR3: TGTGCCAGTAGCAGGACAGGGGGCTACAATCAGCCCCAGCATTTT. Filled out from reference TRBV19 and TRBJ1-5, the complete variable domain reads DGGITQSPKYLFRKEGQNVTLSCEQNLNHDAMYWYRQDPGQGLRLIYYSQIVNDFQKGDIAEGYSVSREKKESFPLTVTSAQKNPTAFYLCASSRTGGYNQPQHFGDGTRLSIL.

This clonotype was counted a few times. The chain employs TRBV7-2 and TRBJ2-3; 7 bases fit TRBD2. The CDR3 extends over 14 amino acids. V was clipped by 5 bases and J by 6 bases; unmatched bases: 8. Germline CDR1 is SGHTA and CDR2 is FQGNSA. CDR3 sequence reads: CASSVRRERDTQYF. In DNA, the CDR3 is TGTGCCAGCAGCGTTAGGCGGGAGCGGGATACGCAGTATTTT.

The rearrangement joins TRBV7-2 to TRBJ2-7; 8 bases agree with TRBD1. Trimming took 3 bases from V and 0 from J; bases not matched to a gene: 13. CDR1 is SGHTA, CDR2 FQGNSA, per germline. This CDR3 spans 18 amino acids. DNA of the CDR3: TGTGCCAGCAGCTTCGGGCTCAGACAGGGGACCAGCTCCTACGAGCAGTACTTC. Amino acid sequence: CASSFGLRQGTSSYEQYF. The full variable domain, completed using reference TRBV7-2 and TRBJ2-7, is GAGVSQSPSNKVTEKGKDVELRCDPISGHTALYWYRQSLGQGLEFLIYFQGNSAPDKSGLPSDRFSAERTGGSVSTLTIQRTQQEDSAVYLCASSFGLRQGTSSYEQYFGPGTRLTVT.

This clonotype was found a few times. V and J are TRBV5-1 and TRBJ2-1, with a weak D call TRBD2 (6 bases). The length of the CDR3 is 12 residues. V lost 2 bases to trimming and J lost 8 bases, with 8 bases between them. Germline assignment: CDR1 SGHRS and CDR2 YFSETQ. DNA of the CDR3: TGCGCCAGCAGCTTCGGGACTGATGAGCAGTTCTTC. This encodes CASSFGTDEQFF.

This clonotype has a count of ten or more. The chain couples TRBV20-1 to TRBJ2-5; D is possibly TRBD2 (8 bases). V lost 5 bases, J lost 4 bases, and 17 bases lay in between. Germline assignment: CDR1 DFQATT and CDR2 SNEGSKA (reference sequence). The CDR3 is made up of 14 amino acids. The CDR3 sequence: CSAQRGLAGETQYF. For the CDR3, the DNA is TGCAGTGCTCAGAGGGGGCTAGCGGGAGAGACCCAGTACTTC.

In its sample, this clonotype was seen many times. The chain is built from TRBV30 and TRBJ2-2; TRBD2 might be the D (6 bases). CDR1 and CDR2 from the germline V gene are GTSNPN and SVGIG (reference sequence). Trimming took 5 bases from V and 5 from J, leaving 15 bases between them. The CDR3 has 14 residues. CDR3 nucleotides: TGTGCCTGGGATCTCCGGCTAGCGACCGGGGAGCTGTTTTTT. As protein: CAWDLRLATGELFF.

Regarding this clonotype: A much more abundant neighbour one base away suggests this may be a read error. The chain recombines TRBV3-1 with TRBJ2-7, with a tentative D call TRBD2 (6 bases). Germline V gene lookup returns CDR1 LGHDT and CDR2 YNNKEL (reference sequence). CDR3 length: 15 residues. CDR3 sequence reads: CASSQEAGTTYEQHF. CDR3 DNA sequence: TGTGCCAGCAGCCAAGAGGCGGGGACCACTTACGAGCAGCACTTC.

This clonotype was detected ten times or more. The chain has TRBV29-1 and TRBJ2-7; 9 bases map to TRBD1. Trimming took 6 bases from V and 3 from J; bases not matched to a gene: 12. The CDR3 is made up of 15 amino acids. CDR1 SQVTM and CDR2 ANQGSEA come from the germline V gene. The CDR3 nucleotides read TGCAGCGTAGAGCTCCGGGACAGGGCGGGCTACGAGCAGTACTTC. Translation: CSVELRDRAGYEQYF.

As DNA, the CDR3 is TGCGCCAGCAGCCAAGATAGGGCTAGCGGGACAACCGGGGAGCTGTTTTTT. Amino acid sequence: CASSQDRASGTTGELFF. The chain carries TRBV4-3 and TRBJ2-2, with 9 bases that match TRBD2. V lost 0 bases, J lost 5 bases, and 7 bases stayed unmatched. Germline V CDR1 and CDR2: LGHNA, YSLEER. This CDR3 spans 17 amino acids.

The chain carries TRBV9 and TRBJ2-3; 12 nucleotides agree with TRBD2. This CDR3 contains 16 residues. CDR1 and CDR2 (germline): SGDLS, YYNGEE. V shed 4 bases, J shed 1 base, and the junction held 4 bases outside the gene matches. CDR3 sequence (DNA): TGTGCCAGCAGCATTCTAGCGGGAGGGGGCACAGATACGCAGTATTTT. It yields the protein CASSILAGGGTDTQYF. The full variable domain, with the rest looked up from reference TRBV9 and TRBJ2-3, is DSGVTQTPKHLITATGQRVTLRCSPRSGDLSVYWYQQSLDQGLQFLIQYYNGEERAKGNILERFSAQQFPDLHSELNLSSLELGDSALYFCASSILAGGGTDTQYFGPGTRLTVL.

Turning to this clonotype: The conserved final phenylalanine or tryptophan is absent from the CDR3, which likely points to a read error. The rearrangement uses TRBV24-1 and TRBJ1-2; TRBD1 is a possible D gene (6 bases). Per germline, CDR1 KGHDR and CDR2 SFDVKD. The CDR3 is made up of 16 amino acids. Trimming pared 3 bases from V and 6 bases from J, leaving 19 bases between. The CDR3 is CATSDSIARGRDGYTL. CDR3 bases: TGTGCCACCAGTGATAGCATCGCCAGGGGTCGGGATGGCTACACCCTC.

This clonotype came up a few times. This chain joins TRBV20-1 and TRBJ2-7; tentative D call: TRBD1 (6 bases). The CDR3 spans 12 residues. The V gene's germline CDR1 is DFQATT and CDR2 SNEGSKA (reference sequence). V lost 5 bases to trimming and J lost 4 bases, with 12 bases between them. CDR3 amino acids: CSARRQVYEQYF. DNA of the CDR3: TGCAGTGCTCGACGACAGGTATACGAGCAGTACTTC.

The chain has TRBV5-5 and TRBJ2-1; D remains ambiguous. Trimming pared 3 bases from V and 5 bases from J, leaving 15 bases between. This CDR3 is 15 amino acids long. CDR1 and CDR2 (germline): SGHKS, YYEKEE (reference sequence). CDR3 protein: CASSWARVSNNEQFF. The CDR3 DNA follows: TGTGCCAGCAGCTGGGCCCGGGTATCAAACAATGAGCAGTTCTTC.

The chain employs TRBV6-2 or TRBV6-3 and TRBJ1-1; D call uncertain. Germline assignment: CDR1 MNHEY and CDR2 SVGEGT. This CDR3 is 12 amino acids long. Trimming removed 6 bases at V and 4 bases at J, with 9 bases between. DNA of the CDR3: TGTGCCAGCAGCAAGCGAGGCACTGAAGCTTTCTTT. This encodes CASSKRGTEAFF.

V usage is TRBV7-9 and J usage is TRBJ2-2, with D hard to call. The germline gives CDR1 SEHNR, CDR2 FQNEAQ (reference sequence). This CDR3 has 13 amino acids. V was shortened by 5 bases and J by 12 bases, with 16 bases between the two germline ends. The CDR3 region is CASSPGGSVQLFF. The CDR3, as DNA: TGTGCCAGCAGCCCCGGTGGGTCCGTGCAGCTGTTTTTT.

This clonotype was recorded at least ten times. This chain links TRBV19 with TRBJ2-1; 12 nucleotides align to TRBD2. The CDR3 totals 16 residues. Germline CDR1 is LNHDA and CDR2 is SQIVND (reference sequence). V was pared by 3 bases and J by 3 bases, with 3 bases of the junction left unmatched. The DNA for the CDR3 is TGTGCCAGTAGTATCGGGACTAGCGGGTTCTACAATGAGCAGTTCTTC. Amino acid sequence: CASSIGTSGFYNEQFF.

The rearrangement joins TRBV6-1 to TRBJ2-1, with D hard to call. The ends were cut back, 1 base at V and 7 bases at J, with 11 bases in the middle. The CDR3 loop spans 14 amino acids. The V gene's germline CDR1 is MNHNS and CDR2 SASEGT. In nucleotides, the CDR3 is TGTGCCAGCAGTGAAGACTTGTGGGGTAATGAGCAGTTCTTC. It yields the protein CASSEDLWGNEQFF.

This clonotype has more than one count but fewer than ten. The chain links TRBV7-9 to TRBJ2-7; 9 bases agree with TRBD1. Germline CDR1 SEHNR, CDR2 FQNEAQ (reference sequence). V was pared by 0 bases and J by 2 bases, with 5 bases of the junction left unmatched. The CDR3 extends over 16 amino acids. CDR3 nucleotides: TGTGCCAGCAGCTTAGCTTCCGGGACAGGGCCCTACGAGCAGTACTTC. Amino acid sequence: CASSLASGTGPYEQYF.

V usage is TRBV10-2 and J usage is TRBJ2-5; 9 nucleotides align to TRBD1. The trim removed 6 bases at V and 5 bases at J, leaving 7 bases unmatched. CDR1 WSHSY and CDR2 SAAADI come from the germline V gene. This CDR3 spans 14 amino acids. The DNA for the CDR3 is TGCGCCAGCAGCCGGACAGGGGATTACGAGACCCAGTACTTC. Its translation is CASSRTGDYETQYF.

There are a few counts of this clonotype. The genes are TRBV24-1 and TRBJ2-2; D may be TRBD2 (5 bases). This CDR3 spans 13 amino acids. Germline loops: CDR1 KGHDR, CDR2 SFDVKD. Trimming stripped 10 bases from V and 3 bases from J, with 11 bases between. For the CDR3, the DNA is TGTGCCACAGCGGCGACTTACACCGGGGAGCTGTTTTTT. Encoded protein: CATAATYTGELFF.

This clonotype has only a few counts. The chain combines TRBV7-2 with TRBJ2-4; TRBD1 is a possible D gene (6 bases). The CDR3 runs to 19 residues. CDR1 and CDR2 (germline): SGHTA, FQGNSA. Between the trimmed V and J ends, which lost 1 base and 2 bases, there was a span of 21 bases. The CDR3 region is CASSLDRSRNQGSKNIQYF. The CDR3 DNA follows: TGTGCCAGCAGCTTAGATCGTTCGCGCAACCAGGGGTCCAAAAACATTCAGTACTTC.

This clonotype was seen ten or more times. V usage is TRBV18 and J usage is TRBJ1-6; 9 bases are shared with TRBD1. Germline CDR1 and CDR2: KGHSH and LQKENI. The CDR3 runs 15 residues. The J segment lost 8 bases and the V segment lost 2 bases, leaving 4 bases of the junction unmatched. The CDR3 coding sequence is TGTGCCAGCTCACCAATGACAGGGGGAGATTCACCCCTCCACTTT. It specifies CASSPMTGGDSPLHF.

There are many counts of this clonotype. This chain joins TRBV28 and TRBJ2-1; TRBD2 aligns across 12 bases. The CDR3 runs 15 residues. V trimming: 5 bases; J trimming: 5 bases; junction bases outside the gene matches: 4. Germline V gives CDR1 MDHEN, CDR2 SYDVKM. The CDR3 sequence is CASSPLAGGNNEQFF. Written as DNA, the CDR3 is TGTGCCAGCAGTCCACTAGCGGGAGGCAACAATGAGCAGTTCTTC.

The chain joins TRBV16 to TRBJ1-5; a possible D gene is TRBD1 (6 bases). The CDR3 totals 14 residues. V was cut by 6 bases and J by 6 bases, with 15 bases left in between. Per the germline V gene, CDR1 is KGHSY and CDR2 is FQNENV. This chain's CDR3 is CASRGGASFQPQHF. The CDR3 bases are TGTGCCAGCAGAGGGGGGGCAAGTTTTCAGCCCCAGCATTTT.

This CDR3 is CASEGTEPSGANVLTF. CDR3 DNA: TGTGCCAGCGAGGGGACAGAACCCTCTGGGGCCAACGTCCTGACTTTC. The rearrangement joins TRBV7-9 to TRBJ2-6, with 7 bases aligning to TRBD1. Germline V gives CDR1 SEHNR, CDR2 FQNEAQ (reference sequence). V was clipped by 8 bases and J by 0 bases; unmatched bases: 7. The CDR3 sequence is 16 residues long.

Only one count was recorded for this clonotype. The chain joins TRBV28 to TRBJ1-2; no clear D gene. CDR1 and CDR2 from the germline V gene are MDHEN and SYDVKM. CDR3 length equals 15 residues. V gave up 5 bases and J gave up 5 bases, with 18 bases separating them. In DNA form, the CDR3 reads TGTGCCAGCAGTATCCGGGATCCAGGTGCTTATGGCTACACCTTC. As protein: CASSIRDPGAYGYTF.

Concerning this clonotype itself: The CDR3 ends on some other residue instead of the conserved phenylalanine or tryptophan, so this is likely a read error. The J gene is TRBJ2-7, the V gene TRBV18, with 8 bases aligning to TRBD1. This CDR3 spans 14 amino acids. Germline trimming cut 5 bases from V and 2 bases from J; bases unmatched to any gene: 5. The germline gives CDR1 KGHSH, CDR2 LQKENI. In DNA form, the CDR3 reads TGTGCCAGCTCAGCGGGACAGGACGCCTACGAGCAGTACCTC. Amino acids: CASSAGQDAYEQYL.